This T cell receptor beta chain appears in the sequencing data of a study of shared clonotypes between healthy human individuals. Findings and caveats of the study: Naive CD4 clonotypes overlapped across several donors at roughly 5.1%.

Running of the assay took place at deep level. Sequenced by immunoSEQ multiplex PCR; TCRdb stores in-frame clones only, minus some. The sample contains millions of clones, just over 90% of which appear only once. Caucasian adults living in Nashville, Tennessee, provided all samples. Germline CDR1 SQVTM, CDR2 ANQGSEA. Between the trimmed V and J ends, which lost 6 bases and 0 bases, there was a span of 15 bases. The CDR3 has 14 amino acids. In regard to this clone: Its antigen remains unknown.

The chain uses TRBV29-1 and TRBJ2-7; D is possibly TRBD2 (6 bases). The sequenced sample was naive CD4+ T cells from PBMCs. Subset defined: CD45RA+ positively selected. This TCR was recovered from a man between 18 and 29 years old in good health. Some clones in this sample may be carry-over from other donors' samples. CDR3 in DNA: TGCAGCGTCGCTGCGGGACTGGGCTCCTACGAGCAGTACTTC. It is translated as CSVAAGLGSYEQYF.